This T cell receptor (beta chain) was captured in a study of CD8 T cells in ankylosing spondylitis. Making the TCR beta libraries involved quantitative 5'-RACE with molecular barcodes. TCRdb used MiXCR to reprocess the 5' RACE reads, holding one entry per CDR3 protein. The sample has over 200,000 distinct CDR3 sequences, approximately 16% seen once. This CDR3 spans 14 amino acids. Germline V lookup: CDR1 SGHNT, CDR2 YENEEA. Trimming cost V 3 bases and J 8 bases, with 14 bases left between them. Study-wide results and limits: A motif of 7 to 9 highly homologous TCR beta variants was seen as apparently characteristic of ankylosing spondylitis blood. Significant enrichment of disease-linked clones was reported in matched ankylosing spondylitis synovial fluid.

Comment on this clonotype: Its antigen is undetermined.

The clonotype originates from a male donor with ankylosing spondylitis. The source material was blood, either unsorted or a sorted T cell fraction (not recorded which). This chain joins TRBV11-3 and TRBJ2-1; possibly TRBD1 or TRBD2 for D (5 bases each). CDR3 sequence reads: CASSFGTGNDEQFF. The CDR3 region has the DNA TGTGCCAGCAGCTTCGGGACCGGGAACGATGAGCAGTTCTTC.